This T cell receptor beta chain was sequenced during a study of glioma-infiltrating T cells. The CDR3 has 13 amino acids. CDR1 and CDR2 from the germline V gene are DFQATT and SNEGSKA (reference sequence). This clonotype is a singleton in its sample. A much larger clonotype is one base distant, so this may be a read error. TCR alpha and beta CDR3 regions were amplified from RNA using iRepertoire nested multiplex PCR. TCRdb re-called the multiplex PCR reads through MiXCR, storing one row per CDR3 protein. The sample has around 350,000 distinct CDR3 sequences; roughly two fifths are singletons. This clonotype was sampled from a human donor with low-grade glioma or glioblastoma, undergoing nonglioma brain surgery, or in good health (not recorded which). The V and J genes are TRBV20-1 and TRBJ1-5; 8 bases fit TRBD1. Material: glioma tissue, nonneoplastic brain tissue, or PBMCs (not recorded which). The CDR3 DNA follows: TGCGGTGCCCTGGGACAGGTCAATCAGCCCCAGCATTTT. It yields the protein CGALGQVNQPQHF.